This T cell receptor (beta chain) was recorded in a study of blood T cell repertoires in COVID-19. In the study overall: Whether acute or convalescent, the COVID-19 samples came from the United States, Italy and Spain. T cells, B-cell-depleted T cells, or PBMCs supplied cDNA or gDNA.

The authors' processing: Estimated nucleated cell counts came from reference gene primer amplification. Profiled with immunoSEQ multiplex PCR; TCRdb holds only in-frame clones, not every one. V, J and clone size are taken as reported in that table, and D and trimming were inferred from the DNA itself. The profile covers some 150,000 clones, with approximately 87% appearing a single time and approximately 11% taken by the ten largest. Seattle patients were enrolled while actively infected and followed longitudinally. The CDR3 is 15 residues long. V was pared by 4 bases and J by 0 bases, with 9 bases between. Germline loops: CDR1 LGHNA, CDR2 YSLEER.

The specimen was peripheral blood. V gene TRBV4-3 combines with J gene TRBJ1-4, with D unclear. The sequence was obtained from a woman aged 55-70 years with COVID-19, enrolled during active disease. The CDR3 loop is CASSPQKPTNEKLFF. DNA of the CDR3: TGCGCCAGCAGCCCTCAGAAACCAACTAATGAAAAACTGTTTTTT.